The 3 T cell receptor beta chains in this list originate from one sample, sequenced in a study of T cells after yellow fever vaccination. One entry per CDR3 protein results from TCRdb running MiXCR on the 5' RACE reads. The table includes about 340,000 distinct CDR3 sequences, around 12% detected once. This specimen consisted of CD4+ T cells sorted from PBMCs, obtained 15 days after the yellow fever booster vaccination. Source of these receptors: a man aged 18 to 30 who received the YFV17D yellow fever vaccine.

The chain uses TRBV6-1 and TRBJ2-1; the D gene is possibly TRBD2 (5 bases). This CDR3 region has 12 residues. The germline gives CDR1 MNHNS, CDR2 SASEGT. The ends were cut back, 6 bases at V and 10 bases at J, with 13 bases in the middle. Written as DNA, the CDR3 is TGTGCCAGCAGACTAGTAGACTCGGAGCAGTTCTTC. Translation gives CASRLVDSEQFF.

This clonotype was detected only a few times. The rearrangement uses TRBV4-1 and TRBJ2-7; 12 bases match TRBD2. The CDR3 is 16 residues long. Germline V lookup: CDR1 MGHRA, CDR2 YSYEKL. V shed 2 bases and J 0 bases; nucleotides not matched to a gene: 2. This chain's CDR3 is CASSQPTSGGSYEQYF. CDR3 DNA sequence: TGCGCCAGCAGCCAACCGACTAGCGGGGGCTCCTACGAGCAGTACTTC.

The chain has TRBV5-4 and TRBJ2-3; 9 nucleotides align to TRBD2. Unmatched junction bases numbered 10, after V lost 7 bases and J lost 4 bases. In germline, CDR1 is SGHNT, CDR2 YYREEE (reference sequence). The CDR3 runs 15 residues. CDR3 nucleotides: TGTGCCAGCTACCCTGCTAGCGGGGATGCAGATACGCAGTATTTT. It yields the protein CASYPASGDADTQYF.